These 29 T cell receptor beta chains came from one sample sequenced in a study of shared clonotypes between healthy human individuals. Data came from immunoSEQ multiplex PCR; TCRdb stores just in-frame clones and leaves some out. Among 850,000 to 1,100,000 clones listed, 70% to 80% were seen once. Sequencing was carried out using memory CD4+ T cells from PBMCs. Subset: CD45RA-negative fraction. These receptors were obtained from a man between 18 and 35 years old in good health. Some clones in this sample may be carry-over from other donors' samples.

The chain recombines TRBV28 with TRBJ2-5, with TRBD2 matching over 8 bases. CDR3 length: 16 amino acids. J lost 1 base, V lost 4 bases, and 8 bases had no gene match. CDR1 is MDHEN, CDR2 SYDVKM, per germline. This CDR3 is CASSSPTSARQETQYF. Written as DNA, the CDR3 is TGTGCCAGCAGTTCCCCGACTAGCGCGCGCCAAGAGACCCAGTACTTC.

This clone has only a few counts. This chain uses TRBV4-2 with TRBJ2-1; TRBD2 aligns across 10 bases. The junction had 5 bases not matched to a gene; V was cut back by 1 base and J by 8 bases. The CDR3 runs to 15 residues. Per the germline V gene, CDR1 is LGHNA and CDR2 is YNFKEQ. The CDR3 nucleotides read TGTGCCAGCAGCCAAGGTCCTAGCGGGAGCGATGAGCAGTTCTTC. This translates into CASSQGPSGSDEQFF.

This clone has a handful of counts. The CDR3 nucleotides are TGTGCCTGGAGTAATACCGACAGGGTGGTAGGGGATCAGCCCCAGCATTTT. As protein: CAWSNTDRVVGDQPQHF. J is TRBJ1-5 and V is TRBV30, with TRBD1 identical over 7 bases. With 2 bases clipped from V and 5 bases from J, the junction kept 15 bases outside the gene matches. Germline V gene data show CDR1 as GTSNPN and CDR2 as SVGIG (reference sequence). This CDR3 is 17 amino acids long.

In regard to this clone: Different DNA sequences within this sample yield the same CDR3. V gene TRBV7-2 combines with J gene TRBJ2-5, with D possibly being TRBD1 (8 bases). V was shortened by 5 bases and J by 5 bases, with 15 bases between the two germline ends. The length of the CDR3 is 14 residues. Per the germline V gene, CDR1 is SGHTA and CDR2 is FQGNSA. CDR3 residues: CASSLDRGGETQYF. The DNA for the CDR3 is TGTGCCAGCAGCCTTGACAGGGGAGGGGAGACCCAGTACTTC.

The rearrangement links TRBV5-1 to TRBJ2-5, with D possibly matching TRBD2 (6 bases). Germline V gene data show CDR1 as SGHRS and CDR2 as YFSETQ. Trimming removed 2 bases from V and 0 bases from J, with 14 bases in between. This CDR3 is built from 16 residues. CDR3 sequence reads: CASSFGTRQYQETQYF. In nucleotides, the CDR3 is TGCGCCAGCAGCTTCGGGACTCGACAGTACCAAGAGACCCAGTACTTC.

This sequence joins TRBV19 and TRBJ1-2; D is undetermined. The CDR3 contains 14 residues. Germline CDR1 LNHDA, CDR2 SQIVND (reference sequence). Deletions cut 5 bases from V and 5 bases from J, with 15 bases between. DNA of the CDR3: TGTGCCAGTAGTCGGCAGGCACTTGGGTATGGCTACACCTTC. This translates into CASSRQALGYGYTF.

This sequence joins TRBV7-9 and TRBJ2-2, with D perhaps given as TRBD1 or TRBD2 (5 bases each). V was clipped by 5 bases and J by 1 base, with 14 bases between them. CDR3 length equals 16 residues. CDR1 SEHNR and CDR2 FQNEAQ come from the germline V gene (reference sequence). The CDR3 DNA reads TGTGCCAGCAGCCAACCGGGACGGTGGAACACCGGGGAGCTGTTTTTT. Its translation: CASSQPGRWNTGELFF.

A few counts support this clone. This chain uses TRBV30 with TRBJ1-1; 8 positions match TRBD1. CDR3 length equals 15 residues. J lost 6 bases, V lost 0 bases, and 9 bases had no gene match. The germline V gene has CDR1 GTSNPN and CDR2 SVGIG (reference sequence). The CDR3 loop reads CAWSVRPGQVSEAFF. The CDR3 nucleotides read TGTGCCTGGAGTGTAAGACCGGGACAGGTTTCTGAAGCTTTCTTT.

The CDR3 DNA sequence: TGCGCCAGCAGCTTGCCTAGCGGGAGCGGTGGTGAGCAGTTCTTC. Translated, it gives CASSLPSGSGGEQFF. This chain joins TRBV5-1 and TRBJ2-1; TRBD2 matches at 10 bases. There are 15 residues in the CDR3. Germline V lookup: CDR1 SGHRS, CDR2 YFSETQ. The ends lost 1 base at V and 9 bases at J; junction bases unmatched: 7.

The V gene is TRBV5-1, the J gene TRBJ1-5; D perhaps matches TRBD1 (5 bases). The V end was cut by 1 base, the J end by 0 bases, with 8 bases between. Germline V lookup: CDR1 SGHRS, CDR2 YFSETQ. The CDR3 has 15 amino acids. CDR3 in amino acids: CASSLIGDSNQPQHF. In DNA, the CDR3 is TGCGCCAGCAGCTTGATAGGGGATAGCAATCAGCCCCAGCATTTT.

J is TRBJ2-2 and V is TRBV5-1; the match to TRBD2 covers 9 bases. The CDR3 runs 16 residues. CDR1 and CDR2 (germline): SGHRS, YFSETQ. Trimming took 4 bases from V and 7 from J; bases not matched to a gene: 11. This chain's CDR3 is CASSVLAGSGGGELFF. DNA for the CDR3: TGCGCCAGCAGCGTCCTAGCGGGATCAGGGGGCGGGGAGCTGTTTTTT.

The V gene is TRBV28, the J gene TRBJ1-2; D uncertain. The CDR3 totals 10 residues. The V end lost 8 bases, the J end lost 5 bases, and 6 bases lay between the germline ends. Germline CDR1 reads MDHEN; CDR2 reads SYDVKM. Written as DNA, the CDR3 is TGTGCCAGCTGGAGGTATGGCTACACCTTC. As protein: CASWRYGYTF.

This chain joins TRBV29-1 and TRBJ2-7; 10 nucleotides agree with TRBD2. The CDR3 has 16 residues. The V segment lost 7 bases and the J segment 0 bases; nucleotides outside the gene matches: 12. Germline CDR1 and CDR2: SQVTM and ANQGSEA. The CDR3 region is CSEKLAGERSSYEQYF. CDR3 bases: TGCAGCGAGAAGCTAGCGGGAGAGAGGAGCTCCTACGAGCAGTACTTC.

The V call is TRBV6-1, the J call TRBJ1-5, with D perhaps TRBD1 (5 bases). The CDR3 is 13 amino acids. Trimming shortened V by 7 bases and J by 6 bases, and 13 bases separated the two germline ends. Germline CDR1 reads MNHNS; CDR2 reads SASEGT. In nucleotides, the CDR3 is TGTGCCAGCACACAGGAGGGAAGTCAGCCCCAGCATTTT. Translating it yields CASTQEGSQPQHF.

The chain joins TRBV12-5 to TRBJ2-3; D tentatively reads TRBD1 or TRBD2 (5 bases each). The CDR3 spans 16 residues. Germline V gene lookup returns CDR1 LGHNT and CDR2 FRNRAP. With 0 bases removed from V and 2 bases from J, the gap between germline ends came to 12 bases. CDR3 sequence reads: CASGLVRGVTTDTQYF. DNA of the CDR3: TGTGCTAGTGGTTTGGTACGAGGGGTTACCACAGATACGCAGTATTTT. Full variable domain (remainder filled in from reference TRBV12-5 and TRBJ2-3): DARVTQTPRHKVTEMGQEVTMRCQPILGHNTVFWYRQTMMQGLELLAYFRNRAPLDDSGMPKDRFSAEMPDATLATLKIQPSEPRDSAVYFCASGLVRGVTTDTQYFGPGTRLTVL.

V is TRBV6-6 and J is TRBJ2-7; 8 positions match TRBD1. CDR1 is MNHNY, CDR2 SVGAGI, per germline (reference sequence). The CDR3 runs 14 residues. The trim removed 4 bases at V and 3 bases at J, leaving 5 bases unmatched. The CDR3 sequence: CASSSGQGVYEQYF. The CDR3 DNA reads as TGTGCCAGCAGTTCAGGACAGGGAGTCTACGAGCAGTACTTC.

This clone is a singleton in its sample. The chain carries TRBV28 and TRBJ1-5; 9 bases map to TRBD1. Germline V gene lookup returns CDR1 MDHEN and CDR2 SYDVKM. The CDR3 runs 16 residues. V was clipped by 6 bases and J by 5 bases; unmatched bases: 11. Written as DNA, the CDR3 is TGTGCCAGCAGGGCCGGGACAGGGCCTCGAGATCAGCCCCAGCATTTT. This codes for CASRAGTGPRDQPQHF.

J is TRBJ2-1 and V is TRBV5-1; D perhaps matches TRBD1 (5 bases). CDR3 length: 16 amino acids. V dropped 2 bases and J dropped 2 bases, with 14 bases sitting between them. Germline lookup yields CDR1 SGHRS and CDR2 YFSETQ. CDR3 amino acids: CASSLTALRAYNEQFF. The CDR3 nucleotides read TGCGCCAGCAGCTTAACGGCCCTCAGGGCCTACAATGAGCAGTTCTTC.

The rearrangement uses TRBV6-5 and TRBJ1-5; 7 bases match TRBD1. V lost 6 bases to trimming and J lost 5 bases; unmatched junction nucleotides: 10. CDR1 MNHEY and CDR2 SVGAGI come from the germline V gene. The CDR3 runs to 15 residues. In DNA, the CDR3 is TGTGCCAGCAGGTCTACAGGGGCGTCCGATCAGCCCCAGCATTTT. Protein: CASRSTGASDQPQHF.

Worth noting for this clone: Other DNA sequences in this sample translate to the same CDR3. The CDR3 loop is CASSVGQGPYEQYF. CDR3 coding DNA: TGTGCCAGCAGCGTGGGACAAGGACCGTACGAGCAGTACTTC. The genes are TRBV9 and TRBJ2-7; a weak D match, TRBD1 (6 bases). CDR3 size: 14 residues. Germline CDR1 and CDR2: SGDLS and YYNGEE. The V end was cut by 2 bases, the J end by 4 bases, with 13 bases between.

Here the CDR3 DNA reads TGTGCCAGCAGCTTAGGGTACCGACAGGGTTTCTATGGCTACACCTTC. Its protein product is CASSLGYRQGFYGYTF. The chain employs TRBV7-2 and TRBJ1-2, with TRBD1 identical over 7 bases. The trim removed 1 base at V and 4 bases at J, leaving 9 bases unmatched. The CDR3 contains 16 residues. CDR1 SGHTA and CDR2 FQGNSA come from the germline V gene.

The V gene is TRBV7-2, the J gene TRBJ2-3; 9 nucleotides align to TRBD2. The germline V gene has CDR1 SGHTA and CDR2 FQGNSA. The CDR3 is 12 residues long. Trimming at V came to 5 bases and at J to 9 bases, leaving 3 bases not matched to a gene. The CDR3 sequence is CASSGSGGTQYF. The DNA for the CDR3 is TGTGCCAGCAGCGGCAGCGGGGGGACGCAGTATTTT.

CDR3 DNA sequence: TGTGCCAGCAGCGCCCCCAGGGGTTTCCAAGAGACCCAGTACTTC. Translated, it gives CASSAPRGFQETQYF. The chain links TRBV7-2 to TRBJ2-5; the D gene is possibly TRBD1 (6 bases). Trimming pared 5 bases from V and 1 base from J, leaving 14 bases between. The CDR3 totals 15 residues. The germline gives CDR1 SGHTA, CDR2 FQGNSA.

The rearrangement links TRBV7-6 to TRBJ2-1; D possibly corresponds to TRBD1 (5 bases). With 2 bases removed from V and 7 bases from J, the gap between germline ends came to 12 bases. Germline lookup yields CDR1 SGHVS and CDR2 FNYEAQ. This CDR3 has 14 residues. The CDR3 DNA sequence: TGTGCCAGCAGCTTAACAGGAGTAGCTAATGAGCAGTTCTTC. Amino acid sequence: CASSLTGVANEQFF. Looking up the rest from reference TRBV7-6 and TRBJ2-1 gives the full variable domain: GAGVSQSPRYKVTKRGQDVALRCDPISGHVSLYWYRQALGQGPEFLTYFNYEAQQDKSGLPNDRFSAERPEGSISTLTIQRTEQRDSAMYRCASSLTGVANEQFFGPGTRLTVL.

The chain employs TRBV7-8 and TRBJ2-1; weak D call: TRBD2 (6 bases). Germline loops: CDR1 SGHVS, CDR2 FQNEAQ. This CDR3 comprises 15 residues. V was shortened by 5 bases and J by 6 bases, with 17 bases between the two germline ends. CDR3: CASSPRTLAGNEQFF. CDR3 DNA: TGTGCCAGCAGCCCTCGGACACTAGCTGGCAATGAGCAGTTCTTC.

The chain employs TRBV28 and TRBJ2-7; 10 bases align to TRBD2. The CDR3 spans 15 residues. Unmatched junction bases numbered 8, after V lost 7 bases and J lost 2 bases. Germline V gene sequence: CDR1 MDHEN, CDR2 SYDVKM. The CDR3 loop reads CASNPSSGRTYEQYF. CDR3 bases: TGTGCCAGCAATCCTTCTAGCGGGAGAACCTACGAGCAGTACTTC.

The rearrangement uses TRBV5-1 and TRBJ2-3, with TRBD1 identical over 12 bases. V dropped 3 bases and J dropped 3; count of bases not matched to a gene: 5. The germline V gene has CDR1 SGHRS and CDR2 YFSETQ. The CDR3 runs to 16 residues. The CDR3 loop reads CASSWGTGGTTDTQYF. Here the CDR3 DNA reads TGCGCCAGCAGCTGGGGGACAGGGGGCACGACAGATACGCAGTATTTT.

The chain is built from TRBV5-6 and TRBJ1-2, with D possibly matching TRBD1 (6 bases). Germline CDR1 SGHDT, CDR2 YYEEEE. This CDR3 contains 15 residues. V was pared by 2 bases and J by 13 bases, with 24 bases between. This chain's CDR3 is CASSFASVRQEHITF. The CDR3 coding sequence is TGTGCCAGCAGCTTCGCTTCAGTTCGACAGGAGCATATCACCTTC.

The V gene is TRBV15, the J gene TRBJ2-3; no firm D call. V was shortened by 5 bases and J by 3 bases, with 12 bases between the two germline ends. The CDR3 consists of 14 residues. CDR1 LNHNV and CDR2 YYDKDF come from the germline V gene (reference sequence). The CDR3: CATSSYLGTDTQYF. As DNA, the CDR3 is TGTGCCACCAGCTCCTATCTAGGTACAGATACGCAGTATTTT.